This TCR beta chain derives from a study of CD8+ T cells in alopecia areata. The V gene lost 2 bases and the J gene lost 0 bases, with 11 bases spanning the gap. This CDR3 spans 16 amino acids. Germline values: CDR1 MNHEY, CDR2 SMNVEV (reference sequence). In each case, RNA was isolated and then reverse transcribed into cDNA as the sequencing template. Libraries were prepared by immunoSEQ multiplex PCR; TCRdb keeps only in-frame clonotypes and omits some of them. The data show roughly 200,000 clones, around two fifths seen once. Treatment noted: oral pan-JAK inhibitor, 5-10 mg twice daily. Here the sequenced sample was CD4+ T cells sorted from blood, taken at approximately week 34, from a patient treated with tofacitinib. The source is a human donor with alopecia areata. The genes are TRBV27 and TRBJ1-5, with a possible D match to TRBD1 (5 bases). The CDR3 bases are TGTGCCAGCAGTTTAGGGGGTTGGTATAGCAATCAGCCCCAGCATTTT. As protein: CASSLGGWYSNQPQHF.